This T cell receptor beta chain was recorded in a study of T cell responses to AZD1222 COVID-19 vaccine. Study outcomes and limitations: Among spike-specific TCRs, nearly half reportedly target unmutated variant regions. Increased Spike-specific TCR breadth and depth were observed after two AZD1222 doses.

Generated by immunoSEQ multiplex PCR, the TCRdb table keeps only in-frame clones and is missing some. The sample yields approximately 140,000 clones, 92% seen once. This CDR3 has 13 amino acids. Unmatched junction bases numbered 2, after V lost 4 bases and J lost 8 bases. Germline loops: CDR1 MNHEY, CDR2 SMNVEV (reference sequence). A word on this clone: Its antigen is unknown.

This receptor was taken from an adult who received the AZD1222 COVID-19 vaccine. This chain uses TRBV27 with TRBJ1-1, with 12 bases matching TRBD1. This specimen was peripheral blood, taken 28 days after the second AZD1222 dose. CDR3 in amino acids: CASSWDRGREAFF. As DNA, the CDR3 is TGTGCCAGCAGTTGGGACAGGGGGCGCGAAGCTTTCTTT.